This T cell receptor (beta chain) was identified during a study of quantifying T cell responses using KT2 cells. Study-wide context: Reverse transcription used primers in the TCR alpha and beta constant regions. A predetermined fluorescence threshold ended the second PCR, run as a qPCR. Overall study results and limits: KT2 clone alpha and beta sequence counts scaled linearly with input KT2 cell number.

V shed 4 bases and J 5 bases; nucleotides not matched to a gene: 9. Germline CDR1 DFQATT, CDR2 SNEGSKA (reference sequence). This CDR3 contains 14 residues. This clonotype was seen only a few times. Its target is unknown. The sample is PBMC spiked with counted cells of clone KT2. The cDNA 3' end received a ligated oligonucleotide with a UMI. The first PCR ran 3 to 5 cycles with an equimolar RC1.1 and RC1.2 beta primer mix. Separate processing of TCR alpha and beta chains began at the second PCR. Via MiXCR, TCRdb re-called the UMI-ligation and nested PCR reads, giving one row per CDR3 protein. This table holds approximately 43,000 distinct CDR3 sequences, approximately 15% found once.

The chain joins TRBV20-1 to TRBJ2-5, with 8 bases that match TRBD1. The clonotype was recovered from a human donor. The sample taken for sequencing was PBMCs spiked with cells of the T cell clone KT2. The CDR3 here is CSAIRTGYEETQYF. For the CDR3, the DNA is TGCAGTGCTATAAGGACAGGGTATGAGGAGACCCAGTACTTC.